The sample holds one count of the clone carrying this T cell receptor beta chain. Its antigen is unidentified. Amplification used 60 Vbeta primers and 13 Jbeta primers. Produced via immunoSEQ multiplex PCR; TCRdb's table is partial and in-frame only. Counted here are more than 140,000 clones, approximately 82% occurring once; the ten biggest clones make up about 3.2%. Germline V gene sequence: CDR1 SGDLS, CDR2 YYNGEE. V was trimmed by 5 bases and J by 1 base, leaving 9 bases between them. The CDR3 sequence is 14 residues long. This sample stems from a study of cytomegalovirus exposure and HLA in healthy donors. Study-wide results and limits: Analysis performed later found approximately 17,000 TCR beta sequences associated with HLA alleles at 0.05 false discovery rate. When analyzed later, a missense DCLRE1C variant was found to be linked to TCR beta V- and J-gene trimming. With high specificity and sensitivity, the classifier reportedly diagnosed cytomegalovirus status.

The chain joins TRBV9 to TRBJ2-2; maybe TRBD1 (6 bases). Sequenced: PBMCs. The source is a man in his late teens or twenties in good health and CMV-seropositive. The CDR3 sequence is CASRTGLNTGELFF. The CDR3 DNA follows: TGTGCCAGCAGAACAGGGCTGAACACCGGGGAGCTGTTTTTT.